The 28 T cell receptor beta chains in this list originate from one sample, sequenced in a study of shared clonotypes between healthy human individuals. Assay used: immunoSEQ multiplex PCR; TCRdb lists only in-frame clones, some missing. The sample records some 2,100,000 clones, around 95% being singletons. The specimen sequenced was naive CD4+ T cells sorted from blood. Subset indicated: CD45RA+ positively selected. Source of these receptors: a man aged 18 to 29 in good health.

The V and J genes are TRBV4-1 and TRBJ1-1, with D possibly being TRBD1 (5 bases). Germline V lookup: CDR1 MGHRA, CDR2 YSYEKL. This CDR3 has 18 amino acids. The germline V and J ends were trimmed by 0 bases and 1 base, with 18 bases remaining between them. The CDR3: CASSQDRDAYWGNTEAFF. The CDR3 nucleotides read TGCGCCAGCAGCCAAGATCGGGACGCTTACTGGGGGAACACTGAAGCTTTCTTT.

The chain couples TRBV2 to TRBJ2-5; TRBD1 matches 11 bases. CDR3 length: 15 amino acids. Germline lookup yields CDR1 SNHLY and CDR2 FYNNEI. Trimming at V came to 5 bases and at J to 5 bases, leaving 7 bases not matched to a gene. DNA for the CDR3: TGTGCCAGCAGTACGGACAGGGGGCTAGGGGAGACCCAGTACTTC. This encodes CASSTDRGLGETQYF.

The chain employs TRBV7-6 and TRBJ2-3; 7 nucleotides align to TRBD1. Germline-derived CDR1 and CDR2 are SGHVS and FNYEAQ. The CDR3 runs 17 residues. Losses at the gene ends were 4 bases for V and 3 bases for J; bases not matched to a gene: 13. This chain's CDR3 is CASSSAGQARGTDTQYF. The CDR3, as DNA: TGTGCCAGCAGCTCCGCCGGACAGGCCAGAGGGACAGATACGCAGTATTTT.

The count of this clone is one. One end of the junction fails to match germline, which may point to a read error. The V and J genes are TRBV7-7 and TRBJ1-4, with D perhaps matching TRBD1 (6 bases). CDR3 length equals 13 residues. Germline assignment: CDR1 SSHAT and CDR2 FNYEAQ (reference sequence). The CDR3 region is CASSLRDTEKLFF. Written as DNA, the CDR3 is TGTGCTAGCAGCCTCCGGGACACAGAAAAACTGTTTTTT.

The V gene is TRBV7-9, the J gene TRBJ1-2, with D perhaps matching TRBD1 (5 bases). Germline loops: CDR1 SEHNR, CDR2 FQNEAQ (reference sequence). This CDR3 comprises 15 residues. The ends were cut back, 6 bases at V and 3 bases at J, with 17 bases in the middle. The CDR3 reads CASRAGGTGHYGYTF. The CDR3 DNA reads as TGTGCCAGCAGGGCGGGCGGGACCGGGCACTATGGCTACACCTTC. The full variable domain, completed using reference TRBV7-9 and TRBJ1-2, is DTGVSQNPRHKITKRGQNVTFRCDPISEHNRLYWYRQTLGQGPEFLTYFQNEAQLEKSRLLSDRFSAERPKGSFSTLEIQRTEQGDSAMYLCASRAGGTGHYGYTFGSGTRLTVV.

The chain has TRBV5-4 and TRBJ1-4, with a possible D match to TRBD1 (5 bases). With 3 bases removed from V and 6 bases from J, the gap between germline ends came to 12 bases. Looked up from germline, CDR1 is SGHNT and CDR2 is YYREEE (reference sequence). This CDR3 is 14 amino acids long. The CDR3 reads CASSSRREDEKLFF. CDR3 sequence (DNA): TGTGCCAGCAGCTCCCGCAGGGAGGATGAAAAACTGTTTTTT.

CDR3 coding DNA: TGTGCCAGCAGTGTGGAGGGAATTGGGACTGAAGCTTTCTTT. Encoded protein: CASSVEGIGTEAFF. The J gene is TRBJ1-1, the V gene TRBV6-1; D is undetermined. The CDR3 is 14 amino acids. Per the germline V gene, CDR1 is MNHNS and CDR2 is SASEGT. Between the trimmed V and J ends, which lost 4 bases and 5 bases, there was a span of 14 bases.

The rearrangement links TRBV2 to TRBJ2-5, with 7 bases lining up with TRBD2. Trimming at V came to 6 bases and at J to 4 bases, leaving 11 bases not matched to a gene. Germline assignment: CDR1 SNHLY and CDR2 FYNNEI. This CDR3 region has 15 residues. CDR3 amino acids: CASSVGTTNIETQYF. The CDR3 DNA sequence: TGTGCCAGCAGCGTCGGGACTACCAATATAGAGACCCAGTACTTC.

This clone was observed once. The V call is TRBV9, the J call TRBJ2-3; D gene uncertain. Trimming pared 3 bases from V and 3 bases from J, leaving 8 bases between. Germline-derived CDR1 and CDR2 are SGDLS and YYNGEE. This CDR3 spans 13 amino acids. The CDR3, as DNA: TGTGCCAGCAGCGCCGCTAGAACAGATACGCAGTATTTT. Translating gives CASSAARTDTQYF.

The rearrangement links TRBV28 to TRBJ1-2, with 8 positions matching TRBD1. Trimming at V came to 8 bases and at J to 3 bases, leaving 17 bases not matched to a gene. The CDR3 covers 17 residues. Per the germline V gene, CDR1 is MDHEN and CDR2 is SYDVKM. The CDR3 loop reads CASGPIGQGFSDYGYTF. CDR3 sequence (DNA): TGTGCCAGCGGCCCGATCGGACAGGGTTTTTCGGACTATGGCTACACCTTC.

J is TRBJ1-2 and V is TRBV27; 11 nucleotides line up with TRBD1. With 5 bases clipped from V and 4 bases from J, the junction kept 9 bases outside the gene matches. CDR1 is MNHEY, CDR2 SMNVEV, per germline (reference sequence). The CDR3 runs 16 residues. The CDR3: CASSPRTGGDSYGYTF. The CDR3 coding sequence is TGTGCCAGCAGTCCTCGGACAGGGGGCGATAGCTATGGCTACACCTTC.

The chain recombines TRBV30 with TRBJ2-7, with 10 bases that match TRBD2. The CDR3 sequence is 12 residues long. V shed 6 bases and J 7 bases; nucleotides not matched to a gene: 6. The germline CDR1 and CDR2 sequences are GTSNPN and SVGIG (reference sequence). CDR3 nucleotides: TGTGCCTGCTCTAGCGGGAGTAATGAGCAGTACTTC. Amino acid sequence: CACSSGSNEQYF.

CDR3 residues: CASSLTPGLEQFF. Written as DNA, the CDR3 is TGTGCCAGCAGCCTAACCCCTGGACTAGAGCAGTTCTTC. The chain links TRBV5-6 to TRBJ2-1, with D perhaps TRBD2 (6 bases). V lost 4 bases and J lost 10, with 15 bases in between. The germline V gene has CDR1 SGHDT and CDR2 YYEEEE. CDR3 length: 13 residues.

This rearrangement joins TRBV6-6 to TRBJ2-7; 10 nucleotides line up with TRBD2. The germline V gene has CDR1 MNHNY and CDR2 SVGAGI (reference sequence). V shed 6 bases, J shed 1 base, and the junction held 6 bases outside the gene matches. CDR3 length: 15 amino acids. This chain's CDR3 is CASSTRTSGSYEQYF. CDR3 bases: TGTGCCAGCAGCACACGGACTAGCGGTTCCTACGAGCAGTACTTC.

The V gene is TRBV2, the J gene TRBJ2-3, with D possibly TRBD2 on 6 matching bases. V gave up 8 bases and J gave up 5 bases, with 14 bases separating them. Germline-derived CDR1 and CDR2 are SNHLY and FYNNEI. The CDR3 length is 13 residues. The CDR3 spells CASSTGRGDTQYF. CDR3 sequence (DNA): TGTGCCAGCTCAACCGGGCGGGGAGATACGCAGTATTTT.

The chain employs TRBV5-1 and TRBJ1-1, with 9 nucleotides matching TRBD1. From germline, CDR1 is SGHRS and CDR2 YFSETQ. The CDR3 length is 14 residues. J lost 4 bases, V lost 0 bases, and 1 base had no gene match. The CDR3 DNA reads as TGCGCCAGCAGCTTGGGGACAGGGGTCACTGAAGCTTTCTTT. Translated, it gives CASSLGTGVTEAFF.

The chain joins TRBV19 to TRBJ1-5; D remains unclear. Trimming left V 8 bases short and J 2 bases short, with 16 bases between. There are 15 residues in the CDR3. The germline V gene encodes CDR1 LNHDA and CDR2 SQIVND (reference sequence). The CDR3 region is CASRKADLGNQPQHF. CDR3 nucleotide sequence: TGTGCCAGTCGCAAAGCCGATTTGGGCAATCAGCCCCAGCATTTT.

This clone was found once. The CDR3 bases are TGTGCCATCAAGAAGGGCCACGAGCAGTACTTC. Translation: CAIKKGHEQYF. The chain uses TRBV2 and TRBJ2-7; the D is unclear. This CDR3 contains 11 residues. Per the germline V gene, CDR1 is SNHLY and CDR2 is FYNNEI. V shed 10 bases and J shed 5 bases, with 12 bases lying between them.

Here the CDR3 reads CASSLGDVYEQYF. CDR3 DNA: TGTGCCAGCAGCTTAGGGGACGTCTACGAGCAGTACTTC. The chain couples TRBV7-2 to TRBJ2-7; D tentatively reads TRBD1 or TRBD2 (5 bases each). The CDR3 has 13 amino acids. Between the trimmed V and J ends, which lost 1 base and 3 bases, there was a span of 7 bases. Germline V CDR1 and CDR2: SGHTA, FQGNSA.

V usage is TRBV6-1 and J usage is TRBJ2-1; the D gene is possibly TRBD1 (5 bases). The CDR3 extends over 17 amino acids. The germline V gene encodes CDR1 MNHNS and CDR2 SASEGT. The V gene lost 4 bases and the J gene lost 0 bases, with 16 bases spanning the gap. The CDR3 loop is CASSGYPKDSSYNEQFF. Written as DNA, the CDR3 is TGTGCCAGCAGTGGCTACCCGAAAGACAGCTCCTACAATGAGCAGTTCTTC.

The chain uses TRBV5-1 and TRBJ1-1; D is uncertain. Germline CDR1 is SGHRS and CDR2 is YFSETQ. Trimming removed 3 bases at V and 0 bases at J, with 6 bases between. The CDR3 length is 13 residues. Written as DNA, the CDR3 is TGCGCCAGCAGCTCTCGGATGAACACTGAAGCTTTCTTT. It encodes CASSSRMNTEAFF.

The rearrangement uses TRBV10-3 and TRBJ2-3; unclear D gene. Trimming stripped 6 bases from V and 0 bases from J, with 16 bases between. CDR1 is ENHRY, CDR2 SYGVKD, per germline. The CDR3 has 16 residues. The CDR3 protein is CAIRGRGSNSTDTQYF. The DNA of the CDR3 is TGTGCCATCAGGGGAAGAGGCTCAAATAGCACAGATACGCAGTATTTT.

The CDR3 bases are TGCGCCAGCAGCCAACAGGGATCCGGTGTCTCCTATAATTCACCCCTCCACTTT. Its translation: CASSQQGSGVSYNSPLHF. The genes are TRBV5-1 and TRBJ1-6, with D possibly TRBD1 on 6 matching bases. Trimming pared 4 bases from V and 0 bases from J, leaving 17 bases between. The CDR3 is made up of 18 amino acids. Germline assignment: CDR1 SGHRS and CDR2 YFSETQ.

The J gene is TRBJ2-3, the V gene TRBV25-1, with D unresolved. CDR3 length: 12 residues. CDR1 and CDR2 (germline): MGHDK, SYGVNS. Trimming shortened V by 6 bases and J by 8 bases, and 12 bases separated the two germline ends. CDR3 region: CASSPLIGTQYF. Here the CDR3 DNA reads TGTGCCAGCAGCCCTCTAATAGGTACGCAGTATTTT.

The chain joins TRBV18 to TRBJ1-1, with D hard to call. The CDR3 covers 11 residues. Germline CDR1 KGHSH, CDR2 LQKENI. V lost 5 bases and J lost 3, with 4 bases in between. The CDR3 spells CASSGDTEAFF. The CDR3 DNA sequence: TGTGCCAGCTCAGGGGACACTGAAGCTTTCTTT.

The chain combines TRBV9 with TRBJ1-2; 8 nucleotides line up with TRBD1. This CDR3 is 14 amino acids long. CDR1 and CDR2 (germline): SGDLS, YYNGEE. V trimming: 1 base; J trimming: 5 bases; junction bases outside the gene matches: 4. CDR3 coding DNA: TGTGCCAGCAGCGTATCGGACAGGGAGTATGGCTACACCTTC. Amino acid sequence: CASSVSDREYGYTF.

This clone has only one observation. The V gene is TRBV6-5, the J gene TRBJ1-2, with D perhaps TRBD1 (5 bases). In germline, CDR1 is MNHEY, CDR2 SVGAGI. Trimming shortened V by 6 bases and J by 8 bases, and 19 bases separated the two germline ends. This CDR3 spans 14 amino acids. The CDR3 is CASRGTGEGRGYTF. The CDR3 DNA is TGTGCCAGCAGGGGAACGGGAGAGGGGCGCGGCTACACCTTC.

The chain recombines TRBV14 with TRBJ2-5; 8 nucleotides line up with TRBD1. V trimming: 3 bases; J trimming: 5 bases; junction bases outside the gene matches: 5. From germline, CDR1 is SGHDN and CDR2 FVKESK. This CDR3 contains 14 residues. CDR3 sequence reads: CASSHRTGLETQYF. The CDR3 DNA follows: TGTGCCAGCAGCCACCGGACAGGGTTGGAGACCCAGTACTTC. Filled out from reference TRBV14 and TRBJ2-5, the complete variable domain reads EAGVTQFPSHSVIEKGQTVTLRCDPISGHDNLYWYRRVMGKEIKFLLHFVKESKQDESGMPNNRFLAERTGGTYSTLKVQPAELEDSGVYFCASSHRTGLETQYFGPGTRLLVL.